This T cell receptor (beta chain) was recorded in a study of blood T cells in healthy people across ages (dated by TCRdb to between 2015 and 2016). The study in broad terms: Template switching captured roughly one uniquely barcoded TCR beta cDNA molecule per two T cells in model experiments. Donors were grouped into four age groups: young (average roughly 15 years), middle-aged (approximately 41), aged (about 60) and long-lived (about 82). Using the same blood draw, the study looked at two additional independent replicas of 1 million unique cDNA reads for two donors, one aged 18 to 30 and the other aged 80 or older. Age-related changes in TCR beta repertoire diversity were measured in the study by deep sequencing normalized with unique cDNA molecular identifiers. To avoid experimental bias, donors of different ages were distributed randomly across sequencing lanes.

This clonotype was observed at least ten times. Its antigen is still unknown. No base-level quality is on record; no much larger clone is a single base apart. The method was 5' RACE. TCRdb records Illumina HiSeq 2500 as the sequencer. A second roughly 6 to 12 cycle PCR used a sample-barcoded 5' primer and a J-beta primer mix. A unique molecular identifier was introduced onto each TCR beta cDNA molecule by a template-switch 5' adaptor carrying 12 random nucleotides. Each sample yielded at least 2.5 million CDR3-containing paired-end reads. First-strand cDNA was synthesized from all RNA with the Mint cDNA synthesis kit, primed by a TRBC-specific oligonucleotide. All cDNA was treated with uracil-DNA glycosylase and then went through a first 18-cycle PCR with the universal primers M1SS and BC2_uni_R. On the study's bioinformatics: For normalization, 1 million high-quality reads, each with a distinct molecular identifier, were randomly selected from each sample. Reads with shared molecular identifiers were discarded instead of being binned into consensus sequences. CDR3 identification, clonotype clustering and error correction used MiTCR with a Q25 quality threshold and the strictest error-elimination algorithm. A nonparametric unseen species model using Euler transformation provided a lower-bound estimate of total TCR beta diversity. The raw public data were reprocessed by TCRdb itself: fastp quality trimming at Q25, MiXCR clonotype calling, in-frame beta chains only. CDR3 protein duplicates are merged, each entry listing the most common genes and DNA. V and J calls and clone size were set by TCRdb, not the authors. In this sample the table shows around 870,000 distinct CDR3 sequences, around 26% of which occur a single time. In total, the top ten clones hold around 16% of the sample.

Study-level results and caveats: A strong correlation was found between observed TCR beta diversity and the percentage of naive T cells measured by flow cytometry. As age increased, observed TCR beta diversity per million T cells dropped in a roughly linear way, and a significant reduction was already evident by age about 40. Because donor CMV infection status was unknown, age-related changes in expanded clonotypes were potentially confounded. Conclusive comparison of naive and antigen-experienced compartments was prevented by the profiling of bulk unsorted PBMCs. Compared with the aged group, the long-lived group had more naive CD4+ T cells, fewer expanded clones and increased TCR diversity, a pattern suggesting age selection. Estimates of total diversity from one million sequenced T cells were regarded as lower bounds and underestimates.

From the cysteine up to the phenylalanine, the CDR3 has a length of 16 residues. The CDR3 DNA has 48 bases and is translated from base 1. V is shortened by 4 bases, J by 0 bases, and the region joining them spans 13 bases. The germline V gene specifies MGHDK as CDR1 and SYGVNS as CDR2. The roughly 42 donors, aged roughly 6 to 95 years, were systemically healthy Caucasian individuals from Russia. Ten milliliters of peripheral blood were drawn from each donor into EDTA-treated Vacutainer tubes. Ficoll-Paque density-gradient centrifugation was used to isolate PBMCs, with at least 6 million per sample. Trizol reagent was used to extract total RNA from PBMCs, with at least 5.5 micrograms per sample. For every donor, an aliquot of PBMCs went through flow cytometry to measure the percentages of naive CD45RAhigh/CD27high T cells.

This receptor was identified in a woman older than 75 in good health. The sequence is built from TRBV25-1 and TRBJ2-1, and the D gene may be TRBD2, 7 bases matching. The specimen sequenced was blood. The CDR3 reads CASSAEGGSSYNEQFF. The DNA is as follows: TGTGCCAGCAGTGCGGAGGGGGGGAGCTCCTACAATGAGCAGTTCTTC.